This entry is about one TCR beta chain. This clone was counted a single time. It lacks a known antigen. It has no much larger one-base neighbor in the sample; base qualities were not kept. This specimen's time point label, interpreted: cycle 1 day 1 (C1D1), immediately before nivolumab initiation. Every trial patient had relapsed following autologous stem cell transplantation, and prior brentuximab vedotin exposure was what differed among cohorts A, B and C. The trial cohort comprised fewer than 65 patients with relapsed/refractory classical Hodgkin lymphoma whose best overall responses were complete response, partial response or progressive disease. In the multi-cohort phase II CheckMate 205 trial, trial patients received single-agent nivolumab. An independent review committee assessed best overall response by applying the 2007 International Working Group response criteria. Trial PBMCs were obtained immediately prior to nivolumab initiation (C1D1) and on therapy at cycle 2 day 1 and cycle 4 day 1. Peripheral blood was collected in 8 mL Vacutainer Cell Preparation Tubes, from which PBMCs were isolated by centrifugation and then cryopreserved.

The record originates from a study of PD-1 blockade in classical Hodgkin lymphoma (dated by TCRdb to 2020 to 2021). Some background on the complete study: Nivolumab dosing was 3 mg/kg intravenously every 2 weeks, continuing until either disease progression or unacceptable toxicity. The study used TCR beta sequencing and CyTOF to define a peripheral blood immune signature of response to PD-1 blockade in classical Hodgkin lymphoma. Study-wide findings and limitations: Patients starting nivolumab less than 1 year after ASCT had lower diversity and were excluded from later analyses to avoid confounding by immune reconstitution. Baseline TCR diversity was reported to be lower in newly diagnosed patients than in healthy donors and to be lower still in relapsed/refractory patients. By C4D1, a significant rise was seen in CD4+ TCR diversity but not in CD8+ TCR diversity (p=0.0027 vs p=0.16), and the rise was most apparent among complete responders (p=0.02). Trial patients with a complete response had baseline diversity similar to that of newly diagnosed patients, while partial responders and progressors had significantly lower diversity. The study was restricted to a single clinical trial cohort, and the causes of repertoire differences, possibly disease activity or prior therapy, were left undefined.

Genomic DNA was extracted with the Qiagen DNeasy kit from unsorted PBMCs and from negatively selected CD4+ and CD8+ fractions. TCR beta CDR3 regions were subjected to amplification by immunoSEQ multiplex PCR with primers that anneal to V and J segments. A synthetic immune receptor repertoire was used to minimize amplification bias, and any remaining bias was removed computationally after sequencing. Processing in the source paper ran as follows. Custom Python scripts were used to quantify repertoire diversity as the Shannon entropy index. Unsorted, CD4+ and CD8+ repertoires were analyzed separately, except in combined analyses where CD4+ and CD8+ sequences were merged in silico. Clonal expansion was defined as a frequency increase of at least 2-fold after treatment compared with C1D1, and clones undetected at baseline were assigned a pseudocount of 0.5. Singleton clones were defined as clones with 0 or 1 copy at C1D1, and non-singleton clones were defined as clones with 2 or more copies. Clones expanded in unsorted samples were annotated as CD4+, CD8+ or unknown by matching protein sequences in sorted samples from the same patient. Wilcoxon tests were applied to paired samples to test diversity changes from C1D1 to C4D1. TCRdb carries this immuneACCESS record with in-frame sequences only. Its versions omit some clonotypes, under half of them owing to an unresolved V gene in the studies checked, with the rest unexplained. From that table come the V and J calls and clone size; the DNA was used to work out D and trimming. The sample contains some 93,000 clones, around nine tenths of them found a single time. The biggest ten clones account for 2.8% of the sample.

The receptor comes from a human donor with classical Hodgkin lymphoma. Specimen: peripheral blood mononuclear cells (PBMCs), collected at baseline.

The bases are TGTGCCAGCAGCAAAAGGGTAGGGGACTACAATGAGCAGTTCTTC. The encoded protein is CASSKRVGDYNEQFF. The receptor chain draws on TRBV11-2 and TRBJ2-1, with TRBD1 tentatively as D gene (5 bases match). Sequences SGHAT (CDR1) and FQNNGV (CDR2) are obtained from the germline V gene. Counted from cysteine to phenylalanine, this CDR3 has 15 amino acids. Solely the CDR3 DNA is kept, with 45 bases framed from the first base. V and J lose 5 bases and 3 bases, and a span of 14 bases separates them.